This T cell receptor beta chain was sequenced during a study of cytomegalovirus exposure and HLA in healthy donors. Study-wide background: Among around 200 million T cells, an earlier analysis found 117 million unique TCR beta sequences. Genotyping of 398 donors showed that 65% to 90% belonged to the Caucasian-associated ancestry cluster.

A multiplex PCR was run with 60 Vbeta primers and 13 Jbeta primers. Clones were read by immunoSEQ multiplex PCR, and TCRdb kept only the in-frame ones, dropping some. The sample includes 120,000 to 150,000 clones, approximately 67% of them seen just once. Regarding this clone: Its antigen is unidentified.

Whole-study findings and limits: Analysis was carried out at a later point, and it linked a missense DCLRE1C variant to TCR beta V- and J-gene trimming. It was in a later analysis that TCR association rates were seen to vary by HLA locus, highest for DRB1 and lowest for HLA-C.

CDR1 is LNHDA, CDR2 SQIVND, per germline (reference sequence). This CDR3 spans 13 amino acids. The sequence derives from a woman aged 60-70 years in good health and CMV-seronegative. Sequencing was performed on PBMCs. V usage is TRBV19 and J usage is TRBJ2-5; TRBD1 matches 8 bases. The DNA end lines up better with TRBJ2-7; the J call may be wrong. In DNA, the CDR3 is TGTGCCAGTAGCCCGACAGGGGACTACGAGCAGTACTTC. Residues: CASSPTGDYEQYF.